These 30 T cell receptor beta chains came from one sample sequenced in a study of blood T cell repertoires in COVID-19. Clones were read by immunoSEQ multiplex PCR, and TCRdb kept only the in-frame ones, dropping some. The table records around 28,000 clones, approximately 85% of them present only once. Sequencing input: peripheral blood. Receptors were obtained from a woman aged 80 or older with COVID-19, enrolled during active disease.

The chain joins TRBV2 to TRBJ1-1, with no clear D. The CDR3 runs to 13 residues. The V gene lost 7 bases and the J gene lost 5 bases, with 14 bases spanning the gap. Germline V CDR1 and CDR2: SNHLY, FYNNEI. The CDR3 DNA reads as TGTGCCAGCACCGAGGGCAGCTGGACTGAAGCTTTCTTT. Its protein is CASTEGSWTEAFF.

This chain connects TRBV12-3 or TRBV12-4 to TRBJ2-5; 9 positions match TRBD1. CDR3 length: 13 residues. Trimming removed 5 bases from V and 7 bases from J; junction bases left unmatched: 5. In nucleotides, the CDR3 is TGTGCCAGCAGTCTCGAGACAGGGGGGACCCAGTACTTC. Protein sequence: CASSLETGGTQYF.

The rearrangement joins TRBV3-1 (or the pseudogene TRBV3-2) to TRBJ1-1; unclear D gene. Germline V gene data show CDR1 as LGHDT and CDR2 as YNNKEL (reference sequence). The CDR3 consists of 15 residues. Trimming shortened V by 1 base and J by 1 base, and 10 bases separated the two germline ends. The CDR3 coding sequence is TGTGCCAGCAGCCAAGGCCACGTGGCGAACACTGAAGCTTTCTTT. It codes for CASSQGHVANTEAFF.

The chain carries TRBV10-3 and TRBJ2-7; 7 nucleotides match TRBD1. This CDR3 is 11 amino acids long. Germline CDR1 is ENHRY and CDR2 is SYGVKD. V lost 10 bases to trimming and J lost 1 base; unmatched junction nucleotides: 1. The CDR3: CATTGSYEQYF. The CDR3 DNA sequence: TGTGCCACGACAGGGTCCTACGAGCAGTACTTC.

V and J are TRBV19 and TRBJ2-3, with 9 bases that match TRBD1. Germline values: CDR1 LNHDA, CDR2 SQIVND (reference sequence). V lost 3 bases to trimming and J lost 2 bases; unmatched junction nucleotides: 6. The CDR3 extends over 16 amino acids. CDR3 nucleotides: TGTGCCAGTAGTATGTTGGGACAGGGTTTCACAGATACGCAGTATTTT. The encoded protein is CASSMLGQGFTDTQYF.

The CDR3 reads CAITPEGQFF. Here the CDR3 DNA reads TGTGCCATCACCCCGGAGGGGCAGTTCTTC. The J gene is TRBJ2-1, the V gene TRBV10-3; TRBD2 might be the D (6 bases). CDR1 ENHRY and CDR2 SYGVKD come from the germline V gene. This CDR3 is 10 amino acids long. The V gene lost 7 bases and the J gene lost 12 bases, with 10 bases spanning the gap.

CDR3 DNA sequence: TGTGCCAGCAGGTTCCGGGACAGGGTATTCAATGAGCAGTTCTTC. Its translation is CASRFRDRVFNEQFF. The V gene is TRBV5-8, the J gene TRBJ2-1, with 9 positions matching TRBD1. The CDR3 extends over 15 amino acids. Germline assignment: CDR1 SGHTS and CDR2 YDEGEE. Trimming at V came to 5 bases and at J to 6 bases, leaving 9 bases not matched to a gene.

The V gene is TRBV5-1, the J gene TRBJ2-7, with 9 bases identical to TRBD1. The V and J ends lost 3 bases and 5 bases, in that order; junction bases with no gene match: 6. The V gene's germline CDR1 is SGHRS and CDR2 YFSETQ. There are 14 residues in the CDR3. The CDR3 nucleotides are TGCGCCAGCAGCTCGGACAGGGGTGGACACGAGCAGTACTTC. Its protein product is CASSSDRGGHEQYF.

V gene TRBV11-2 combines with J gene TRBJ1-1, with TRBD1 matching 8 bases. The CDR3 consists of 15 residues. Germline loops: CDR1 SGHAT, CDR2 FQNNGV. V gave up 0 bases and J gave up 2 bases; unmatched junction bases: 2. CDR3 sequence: CASSLDAGGNTEAFF. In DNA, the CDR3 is TGTGCCAGCAGCTTAGATGCAGGGGGCAACACTGAAGCTTTCTTT.

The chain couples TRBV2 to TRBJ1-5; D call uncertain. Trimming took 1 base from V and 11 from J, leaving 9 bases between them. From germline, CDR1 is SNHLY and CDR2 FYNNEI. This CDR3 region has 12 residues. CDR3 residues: CASSEGREAQHF. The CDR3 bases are TGTGCCAGCAGTGAAGGTCGGGAAGCCCAGCATTTT.

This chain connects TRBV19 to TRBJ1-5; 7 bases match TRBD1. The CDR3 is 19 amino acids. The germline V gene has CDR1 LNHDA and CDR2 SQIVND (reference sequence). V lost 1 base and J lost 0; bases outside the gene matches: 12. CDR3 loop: CASSIGQGGPSYSNQPQHF. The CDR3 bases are TGTGCCAGTAGTATAGGGCAGGGGGGACCGTCTTATAGCAATCAGCCCCAGCATTTT.

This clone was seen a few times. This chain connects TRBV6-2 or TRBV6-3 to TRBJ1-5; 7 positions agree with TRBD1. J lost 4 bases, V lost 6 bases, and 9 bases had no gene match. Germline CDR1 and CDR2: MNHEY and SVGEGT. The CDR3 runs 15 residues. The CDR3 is CASRPTGVGNQPQHF. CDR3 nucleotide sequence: TGTGCCAGCAGGCCTACAGGGGTGGGGAATCAGCCCCAGCATTTT.

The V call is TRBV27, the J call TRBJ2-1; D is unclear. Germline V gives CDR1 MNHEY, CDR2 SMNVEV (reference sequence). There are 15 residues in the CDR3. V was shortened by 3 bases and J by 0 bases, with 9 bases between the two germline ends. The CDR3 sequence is CASSFFGSSYNEQFF. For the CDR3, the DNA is TGTGCCAGCAGTTTCTTTGGCAGCTCCTACAATGAGCAGTTCTTC.

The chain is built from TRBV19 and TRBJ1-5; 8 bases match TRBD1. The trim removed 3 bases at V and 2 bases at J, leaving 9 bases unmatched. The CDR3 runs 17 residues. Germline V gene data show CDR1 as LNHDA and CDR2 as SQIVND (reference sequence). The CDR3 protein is CASSIPRGRGGNQPQHF. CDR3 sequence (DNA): TGTGCCAGTAGTATTCCCAGGGGGCGAGGTGGCAATCAGCCCCAGCATTTT.

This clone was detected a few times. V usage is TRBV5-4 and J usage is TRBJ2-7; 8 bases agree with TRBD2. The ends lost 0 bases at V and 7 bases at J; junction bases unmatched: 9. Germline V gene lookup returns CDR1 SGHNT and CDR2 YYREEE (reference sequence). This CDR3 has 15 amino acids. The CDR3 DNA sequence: TGTGCCAGCAGCTTGGGGCTAGCGGGCCGCGGGGAGCAGTACTTC. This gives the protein CASSLGLAGRGEQYF.

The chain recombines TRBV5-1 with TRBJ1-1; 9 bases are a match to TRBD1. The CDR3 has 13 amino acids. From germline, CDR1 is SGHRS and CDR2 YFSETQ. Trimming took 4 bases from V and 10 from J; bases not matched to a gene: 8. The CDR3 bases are TGCGCCAGCAGCCAGGACAGGGGCTGGGGAGCTTTCTTT. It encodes CASSQDRGWGAFF.

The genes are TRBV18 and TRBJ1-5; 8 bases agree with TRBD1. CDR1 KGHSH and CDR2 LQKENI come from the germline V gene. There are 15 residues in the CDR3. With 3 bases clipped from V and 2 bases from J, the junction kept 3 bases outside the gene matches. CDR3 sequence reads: CASSPQTGGNQPQHF. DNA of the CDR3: TGTGCCAGCTCACCCCAGACAGGGGGCAATCAGCCCCAGCATTTT. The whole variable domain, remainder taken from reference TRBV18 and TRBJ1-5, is NAGVMQNPRHLVRRRGQEARLRCSPMKGHSHVYWYRQLPEEGLKFMVYLQKENIIDESGMPKERFSAEFPKEGPSILRIQQVVRGDSAAYFCASSPQTGGNQPQHFGDGTRLSIL.

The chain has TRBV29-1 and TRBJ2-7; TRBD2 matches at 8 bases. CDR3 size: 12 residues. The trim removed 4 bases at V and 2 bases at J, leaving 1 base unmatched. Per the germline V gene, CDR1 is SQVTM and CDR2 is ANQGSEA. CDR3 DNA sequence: TGCAGCGTTGGGCGGGGGGCCTACGAGCAGTACTTC. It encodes CSVGRGAYEQYF.

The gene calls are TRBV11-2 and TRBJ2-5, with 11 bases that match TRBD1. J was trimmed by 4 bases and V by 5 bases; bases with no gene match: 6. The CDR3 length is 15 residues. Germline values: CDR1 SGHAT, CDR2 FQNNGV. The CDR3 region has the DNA TGTGCCAGCAGCATAGGGACAGGGGGACCAGAGACCCAGTACTTC. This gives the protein CASSIGTGGPETQYF.

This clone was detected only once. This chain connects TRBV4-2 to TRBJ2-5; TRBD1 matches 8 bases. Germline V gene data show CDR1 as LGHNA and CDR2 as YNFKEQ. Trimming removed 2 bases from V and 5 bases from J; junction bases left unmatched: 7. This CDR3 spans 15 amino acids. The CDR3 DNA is TGTGCCAGCAGCCAAACCGTGACAGGGGTTGAGACCCAGTACTTC. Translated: CASSQTVTGVETQYF.

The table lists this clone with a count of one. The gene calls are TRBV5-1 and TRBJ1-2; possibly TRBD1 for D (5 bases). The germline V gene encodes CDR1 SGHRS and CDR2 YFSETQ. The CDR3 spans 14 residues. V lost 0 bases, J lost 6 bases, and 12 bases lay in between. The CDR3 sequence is CASSLGTTTDGYTF. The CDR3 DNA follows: TGCGCCAGCAGCTTGGGGACAACGACTGATGGCTACACCTTC.

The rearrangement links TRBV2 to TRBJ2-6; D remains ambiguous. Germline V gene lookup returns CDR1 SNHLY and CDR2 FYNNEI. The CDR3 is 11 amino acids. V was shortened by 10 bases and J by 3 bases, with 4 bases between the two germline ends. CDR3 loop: CATNGANVLTF. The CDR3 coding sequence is TGTGCCACCAATGGGGCCAACGTCCTGACTTTC. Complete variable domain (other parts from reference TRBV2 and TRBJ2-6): EPEVTQTPSHQVTQMGQEVILRCVPISNHLYFYWYRQILGQKVEFLVSFYNNEISEKSEIFDDQFSVERPDGSNFTLKIRSTKLEDSAMYFCATNGANVLTFGAGSRLTVL.

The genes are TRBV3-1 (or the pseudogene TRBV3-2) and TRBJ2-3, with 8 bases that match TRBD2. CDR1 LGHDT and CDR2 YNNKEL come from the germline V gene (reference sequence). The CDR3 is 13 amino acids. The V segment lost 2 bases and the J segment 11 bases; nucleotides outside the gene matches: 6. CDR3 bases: TGTGCCAGCAGCCAACAAGAGGCGGGGGGGCAGTATTTT. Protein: CASSQQEAGGQYF.

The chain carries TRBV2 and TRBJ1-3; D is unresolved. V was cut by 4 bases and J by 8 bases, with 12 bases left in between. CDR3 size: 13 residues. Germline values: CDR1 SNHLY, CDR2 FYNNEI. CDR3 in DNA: TGTGCCAGCAGTGTTCACGAGGAATACACCATATATTTT. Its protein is CASSVHEEYTIYF.

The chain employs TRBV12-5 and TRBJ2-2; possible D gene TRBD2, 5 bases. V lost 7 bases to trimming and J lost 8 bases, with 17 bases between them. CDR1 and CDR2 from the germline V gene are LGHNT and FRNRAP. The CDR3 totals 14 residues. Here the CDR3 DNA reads TGTGCTAGTGCCCTACTGAGGGAAGGAGGGGAGCTGTTTTTT. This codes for CASALLREGGELFF.

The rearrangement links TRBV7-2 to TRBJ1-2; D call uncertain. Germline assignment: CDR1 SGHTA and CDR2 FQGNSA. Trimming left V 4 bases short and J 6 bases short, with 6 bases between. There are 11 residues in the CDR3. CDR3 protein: CASSSDDGYTF. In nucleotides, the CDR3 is TGTGCCAGCAGCTCAGATGATGGCTACACCTTC.

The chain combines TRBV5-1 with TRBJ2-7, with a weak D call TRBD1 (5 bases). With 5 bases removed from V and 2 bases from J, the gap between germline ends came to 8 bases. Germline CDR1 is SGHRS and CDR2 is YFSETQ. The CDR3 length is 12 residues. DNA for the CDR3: TGCGCCAGCAGTAAGGGGACCTACGAGCAGTACTTC. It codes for CASSKGTYEQYF.

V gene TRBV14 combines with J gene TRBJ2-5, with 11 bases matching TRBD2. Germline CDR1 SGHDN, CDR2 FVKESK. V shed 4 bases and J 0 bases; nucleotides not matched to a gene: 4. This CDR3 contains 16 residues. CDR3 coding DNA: TGTGCCAGCAGCCCGGGACTAGCGGCGTACCAAGAGACCCAGTACTTC. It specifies CASSPGLAAYQETQYF.

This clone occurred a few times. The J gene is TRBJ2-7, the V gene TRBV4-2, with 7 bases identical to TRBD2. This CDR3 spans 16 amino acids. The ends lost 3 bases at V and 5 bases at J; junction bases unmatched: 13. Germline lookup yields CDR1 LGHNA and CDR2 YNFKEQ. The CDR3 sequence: CASSHEGQRGLDEQYF. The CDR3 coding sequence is TGTGCCAGCAGCCATGAGGGCCAGCGGGGTCTCGACGAGCAGTACTTC.

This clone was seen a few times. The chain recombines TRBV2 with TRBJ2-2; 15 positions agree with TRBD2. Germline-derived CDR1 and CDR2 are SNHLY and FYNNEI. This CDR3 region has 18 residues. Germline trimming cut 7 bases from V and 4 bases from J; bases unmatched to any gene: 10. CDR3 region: CASNIGTSGGLGTGELFF. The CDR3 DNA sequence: TGTGCCAGCAATATCGGGACTAGCGGGGGGTTGGGCACCGGGGAGCTGTTTTTT.